This T cell receptor beta chain came from a study of cytomegalovirus exposure and HLA in healthy donors. The PCR contained 60 Vbeta and 13 Jbeta primers. In the original analysis: Roughly 12 million of some 80 million unique TCR beta chains were shared, per a later count. Measured with immunoSEQ multiplex PCR; TCRdb has only the in-frame clones, and not every one. The V and J calls and the clone size are those of that table, but D and trimming were determined from the DNA. The table lists over 150,000 clones, around 85% of them singletons. Broader study findings: Reportedly, diagnosis of cytomegalovirus status by the classifier showed high specificity and sensitivity. Later on, an analysis tied around 17,000 TCR beta sequences to HLA alleles at 0.05 false discovery rate.

Comments on this clone: No antigen is known for it.

The sequence derives from a human donor in good health. Material: PBMCs.

The CDR3 nucleotides read TGTGCCAGCAGCTTAGCCAAAGGAGGACAGTCGAGCAATCAGCCCCAGCATTTT. As protein: CASSLAKGGQSSNQPQHF. The rearrangement links TRBV7-8 to TRBJ1-5, with D perhaps TRBD1 (6 bases). The length of the CDR3 is 18 residues. Trimming removed 0 bases from V and 1 base from J, with 16 bases in between. Germline assignment: CDR1 SGHVS and CDR2 FQNEAQ.